This T cell receptor (beta chain) was identified in a study of technical replicates of blood from a few donors. The CDR3 covers 20 residues. Germline V gene lookup returns CDR1 SGDLS and CDR2 YYNGEE. Trimming pared 1 base from V and 0 bases from J, leaving 23 bases between. The protocol was immunoSEQ multiplex PCR, while the TCRdb copy is restricted to in-frame clones and leaves out a portion. The sample lists 75,000 to 95,000 clones, over 90% seen once, with roughly 0.4% in the top ten. This chain uses TRBV9 with TRBJ1-3; D gene unclear. The clonotype originates from a human donor in good health. Sequencing was carried out using T cells isolated from PBMCs. CDR3 sequence (DNA): TGTGCCAGCAGCGTACCATTCGGCGGAGGAGGGCTTTACTCTGGAAACACCATATATTTT. Protein product: CASSVPFGGGGLYSGNTIYF.